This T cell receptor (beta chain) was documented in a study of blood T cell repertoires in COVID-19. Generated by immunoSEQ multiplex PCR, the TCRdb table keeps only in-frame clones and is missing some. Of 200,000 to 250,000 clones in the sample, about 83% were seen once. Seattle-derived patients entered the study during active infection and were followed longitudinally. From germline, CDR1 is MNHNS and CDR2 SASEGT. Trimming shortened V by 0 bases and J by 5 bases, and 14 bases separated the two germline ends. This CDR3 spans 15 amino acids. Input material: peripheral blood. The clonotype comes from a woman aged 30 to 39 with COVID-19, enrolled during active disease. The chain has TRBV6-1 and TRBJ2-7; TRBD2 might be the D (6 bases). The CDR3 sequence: CASSEAGGSKHEQYF. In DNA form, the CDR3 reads TGTGCCAGCAGTGAAGCTGGGGGGAGTAAACACGAGCAGTACTTC.